A selection of T cell receptor beta chains follows, all from one sample in a study of blood T cell repertoires in COVID-19. TCRdb's table, derived via immunoSEQ multiplex PCR, lists solely in-frame clones and lacks some. The sample shows 300,000 to 350,000 clones, roughly nine tenths of them seen only once. Sequences were obtained from peripheral blood. These receptors came from a woman in her thirties with COVID-19, enrolled during active disease. Both conserved end residues are part of each CDR3. Rows may omit the clone size; those that give it use once, few, many or a size class.

j_gene,abundance,v_gene,CDR3aa
TRBJ2-3,NA,TRBV5-8,CASSTGQGPTDTQYF
TRBJ2-7,once,TRBV30,CAWSVQGGTYEQYF
TRBJ1-2,NA,TRBV28,CASSLVRPGTGNYTF
TRBJ1-3,NA,TRBV7-8,CASSGGTARIRTIYF
TRBJ2-5,few,TRBV5-1,CASSYRETQYF
TRBJ1-4,NA,TRBV7-9,CASSPMARVNEKLFF
TRBJ1-5,NA,TRBV7-8,CASSLVTGTGISNQPQHF
TRBJ2-7,once,TRBV27,CASSPLGGRSYEQYF
TRBJ2-3,NA,TRBV10-3,CAISESNWLAGGRADTQYF
TRBJ1-5,NA,TRBV18,CASSAREGNQPQHF
TRBJ2-1,NA,TRBV5-1,CASSLPLTGDSYNEQFF
TRBJ2-7,NA,TRBV27,CASSPKSSGTGAYEQHF
TRBJ2-7,NA,TRBV5-6,CASSLRVGQGYLYEQYF
TRBJ1-6,NA,TRBV7-6,CASSLDRAYNSPLHF
TRBJ2-5,NA,TRBV19,CASSIYGPAGLQETQYF
TRBJ1-1,NA,TRBV5-1,CASRQVGNTEAFF
TRBJ2-7,NA,TRBV28,CASNGAYEQYF
TRBJ2-2,NA,TRBV27,CASSQGLAGIYTGELFF
TRBJ2-5,NA,TRBV19,CASSIGLAEETQYF
TRBJ1-4,NA,TRBV9,CASSVLTGANEKLFF
TRBJ1-4,NA,TRBV5-4,CASSLGGEDEKLFF
TRBJ1-2,NA,TRBV29-1,CSVEEGAGGYTF
TRBJ2-5,NA,TRBV5-1,CASTMGGEQETQYF
TRBJ2-3,NA,TRBV3-1/TRBV3-2,CASSLGLAGSRDTQYF
TRBJ2-2,NA,TRBV9,CASSVASGSTNTGELFF
TRBJ1-3,NA,TRBV7-9,CASGLDRPSGNTIYF
TRBJ2-2,NA,TRBV15,CATSRGGNTGELFF
TRBJ1-2,NA,TRBV25-1,CASSEFRYGYTF